This entry lists 28 T cell receptor beta chains sequenced from one sample in a study of blood T cell repertoires in COVID-19. Here immunoSEQ multiplex PCR was the method, and the copy in TCRdb shows in-frame clones only, minus some. The sample records about 120,000 clones, 65% to 90% being singletons. The sequenced sample consisted of peripheral blood. Source of these receptors: a man older than 75 with acute or convalescent COVID-19.

The rearrangement joins TRBV2 to TRBJ1-4; 10 bases align to TRBD1. This CDR3 is 14 amino acids long. Germline CDR1 SNHLY, CDR2 FYNNEI. V shed 4 bases and J 8 bases; nucleotides not matched to a gene: 4. This CDR3 is CASSAGTGAEKLFF. In DNA, the CDR3 is TGTGCCAGCAGTGCCGGGACAGGGGCCGAAAAACTGTTTTTT. The whole variable domain, filled in from reference TRBV2 and TRBJ1-4, reads EPEVTQTPSHQVTQMGQEVILRCVPISNHLYFYWYRQILGQKVEFLVSFYNNEISEKSEIFDDQFSVERPDGSNFTLKIRSTKLEDSAMYFCASSAGTGAEKLFFGSGTQLSVL.

This chain connects TRBV28 to TRBJ1-2, with 10 bases that match TRBD1. CDR1 MDHEN and CDR2 SYDVKM come from the germline V gene. Trimming cost V 6 bases and J 8 bases; bases outside gene matches: 6. This CDR3 is 13 amino acids long. CDR3 sequence: CASRSGQGLGYTF. CDR3 in DNA: TGTGCCAGCAGGTCGGGACAGGGGTTAGGCTACACCTTC.

In DNA, the CDR3 is TGTGCCAGCAGCCCAGGGGGCAGCGAGCAGTACTTC. Translation gives CASSPGGSEQYF. The chain has TRBV7-3 and TRBJ2-7, with 8 nucleotides matching TRBD1. Germline-derived CDR1 and CDR2 are SGHTA and FQGTGA. The ends lost 5 bases at V and 6 bases at J; junction bases unmatched: 3. CDR3 length: 12 amino acids.

The chain joins TRBV10-3 to TRBJ1-4, with TRBD1 matching over 7 bases. CDR3 length equals 13 residues. CDR1 is ENHRY, CDR2 SYGVKD, per germline. After removal of 6 bases from V and 8 bases from J, the junction contained 6 bases not matched to a gene. The CDR3 DNA follows: TGTGCCATCAGCCGGGACAGATGGGAAAAACTGTTTTTT. This sequence encodes CAISRDRWEKLFF.

The gene calls are TRBV24-1 and TRBJ2-1, with D tentatively TRBD1 (9 bases). The V gene's germline CDR1 is KGHDR and CDR2 SFDVKD. The V end lost 4 bases, the J end lost 0 bases, and 24 bases lay between the germline ends. This CDR3 comprises 20 residues. Here the CDR3 DNA reads TGTGCCACCAGTGACGTCCGGGACAGGGAGAGCGGGAGCTCCTACAATGAGCAGTTCTTC. It yields the protein CATSDVRDRESGSSYNEQFF.

The V gene is TRBV11-2, the J gene TRBJ1-2; D is possibly TRBD1 (5 bases). The germline gives CDR1 SGHAT, CDR2 FQNNGV. CDR3 length equals 14 residues. Trimming shortened V by 5 bases and J by 4 bases, and 14 bases separated the two germline ends. CDR3 amino acids: CASSPLDKGYGYTF. In DNA form, the CDR3 reads TGTGCCAGCAGCCCGTTGGACAAGGGCTATGGCTACACCTTC.

The rearrangement links TRBV12-3 or TRBV12-4 to TRBJ1-2, with a possible D match to TRBD1 (5 bases). The CDR3 extends over 13 amino acids. V lost 2 bases to trimming and J lost 6 bases, with 10 bases between them. The CDR3 spells CASSLLQEHGYTF. The DNA of the CDR3 is TGTGCCAGCAGTTTATTACAGGAACATGGCTACACCTTC.

The chain joins TRBV6-5 to TRBJ1-6; 10 bases line up with TRBD1. From germline, CDR1 is MNHEY and CDR2 SVGAGI. With V trimmed by 6 bases and J by 8 bases, 7 bases remained unmatched. The CDR3 is 15 residues long. CDR3 sequence: CASSETGGKDSPLHF. The CDR3 DNA reads as TGTGCCAGCAGCGAGACAGGGGGCAAGGATTCACCCCTCCACTTT.

The V and J genes are TRBV20-1 and TRBJ2-3, with TRBD1 identical over 7 bases. This CDR3 has 13 residues. CDR1 is DFQATT and CDR2 is SNEGSKA in the germline V gene (reference sequence). The ends lost 3 bases at V and 5 bases at J; junction bases unmatched: 5. The CDR3 nucleotides read TGCAGTGCTAGTGACTCAGGGGGAGATACGCAGTATTTT. Residues: CSASDSGGDTQYF.

The table lists this clone with a few counts. The gene calls are TRBV12-3 or TRBV12-4 and TRBJ1-1, with D tentatively TRBD1 (5 bases). The length of the CDR3 is 13 residues. Trimming cost V 4 bases and J 3 bases, with 9 bases left between them. CDR3 DNA sequence: TGTGCCAGCAGTTGGGCCAGGGACACTGAAGCTTTCTTT. Residues: CASSWARDTEAFF.

The chain joins TRBV27 to TRBJ2-1; 8 positions match TRBD2. Germline values: CDR1 MNHEY, CDR2 SMNVEV (reference sequence). V lost 3 bases to trimming and J lost 0 bases; unmatched junction nucleotides: 4. This CDR3 region has 16 residues. This chain's CDR3 is CASSFGRALSYNEQFF. The CDR3, as DNA: TGTGCCAGCAGTTTCGGGAGGGCCCTCTCCTACAATGAGCAGTTCTTC.

The rearrangement uses TRBV7-6 and TRBJ2-3, with D tentatively TRBD2 (6 bases). Trimming took off 6 bases at V and 2 bases at J, with 18 bases between the two ends. Germline lookup yields CDR1 SGHVS and CDR2 FNYEAQ. This CDR3 is 16 amino acids long. The CDR3 nucleotides are TGTGCCAGCAGTCTCTTGAGCGGGTTTACCACAGATACGCAGTATTTT. This encodes CASSLLSGFTTDTQYF.

The gene calls are TRBV15 and TRBJ1-2; D is undetermined. Deletions cut 3 bases from V and 4 bases from J, with 15 bases between. Germline V gene lookup returns CDR1 LNHNV and CDR2 YYDKDF (reference sequence). The CDR3 is 15 residues long. The CDR3 reads CATSSRVYNSYGYTF. DNA of the CDR3: TGTGCCACCAGCAGTAGAGTGTATAATAGCTATGGCTACACCTTC.

The CDR3 reads CASVSGDVGLAGGGATYNEQFF. The CDR3 DNA sequence: TGTGCCAGCGTTTCTGGGGATGTAGGACTAGCGGGGGGAGGTGCCACCTACAATGAGCAGTTCTTC. The gene calls are TRBV6-9 and TRBJ2-1, with 14 bases matching TRBD2. This CDR3 has 22 residues. Germline-derived CDR1 and CDR2 are MNHGY and SVAAGI. Trimming removed 8 bases from V and 2 bases from J; junction bases left unmatched: 23.

This chain links TRBV28 with TRBJ1-2; 12 bases map to TRBD1. Germline CDR1 and CDR2: MDHEN and SYDVKM. The J segment lost 4 bases and the V segment lost 7 bases, leaving 4 bases of the junction unmatched. CDR3 size: 14 residues. The CDR3 loop is CASNPGQGAYGYTF. The CDR3 nucleotides are TGTGCCAGCAACCCGGGACAGGGGGCCTATGGCTACACCTTC.

The J gene is TRBJ2-1, the V gene TRBV11-1; a possible D gene is TRBD1 (5 bases). Trimming pared 1 base from V and 6 bases from J, leaving 13 bases between. The CDR3 covers 15 residues. CDR1 is SGHAT, CDR2 FQDESV, per germline (reference sequence). The CDR3 loop is CASSLVDSSGNEQFF. CDR3 nucleotide sequence: TGTGCCAGCAGCTTAGTAGACAGTTCGGGCAATGAGCAGTTCTTC.

The chain joins TRBV18 to TRBJ1-1; D not resolved. Germline CDR1 reads KGHSH; CDR2 reads LQKENI. V was cut by 6 bases and J by 0 bases, with 14 bases left in between. The CDR3 runs 15 residues. CDR3 amino acids: CASSGLGRMNTEAFF. CDR3 in DNA: TGTGCCAGCTCGGGATTGGGGAGAATGAACACTGAAGCTTTCTTT.

V and J are TRBV5-1 and TRBJ1-1; D remains ambiguous. The V and J ends lost 4 bases and 4 bases respectively, with 14 bases between them. This CDR3 region has 14 residues. Germline CDR1 and CDR2: SGHRS and YFSETQ. The CDR3 DNA sequence: TGCGCCAGCAGCCCCGTGGCGGGGAGCACTGAAGCTTTCTTT. Translated: CASSPVAGSTEAFF. The full variable domain, its missing parts supplied by reference TRBV5-1 and TRBJ1-1, is KAGVTQTPRYLIKTRGQQVTLSCSPISGHRSVSWYQQTPGQGLQFLFEYFSETQRNKGNFPGRFSGRQFSNSRSEMNVSTLELGDSALYLCASSPVAGSTEAFFGQGTRLTVV.

This chain uses TRBV11-2 with TRBJ2-5; 8 nucleotides match TRBD2. J was trimmed by 3 bases and V by 2 bases; bases with no gene match: 8. This CDR3 spans 16 amino acids. Germline V gene sequence: CDR1 SGHAT, CDR2 FQNNGV. CDR3 amino acids: CASSLIAGPLEETQYF. In DNA form, the CDR3 reads TGTGCCAGCAGCTTAATAGCGGGGCCCCTAGAAGAGACCCAGTACTTC.

The rearrangement uses TRBV6-4 and TRBJ2-1, with D perhaps matching TRBD2 (5 bases). Germline V CDR1 and CDR2: MRHNA, SNTAGT. V lost 2 bases, J lost 5 bases, and 13 bases lay in between. CDR3 length: 15 amino acids. CDR3 coding DNA: TGTGCCAGCAGTGACCACCATCTGGGAGACAATGAGCAGTTCTTC. Translated, it gives CASSDHHLGDNEQFF.

This clone has only a few counts. V and J are TRBV7-9 and TRBJ2-7; 7 nucleotides agree with TRBD1. This CDR3 contains 16 residues. Per the germline V gene, CDR1 is SEHNR and CDR2 is FQNEAQ (reference sequence). After removal of 4 bases from V and 5 bases from J, the junction contained 14 bases not matched to a gene. The CDR3 protein is CASSWGQGGAFDEQYF. Here the CDR3 DNA reads TGTGCCAGCAGCTGGGGACAAGGGGGCGCCTTCGACGAGCAGTACTTC.

The chain employs TRBV28 and TRBJ1-2, with unresolved D. The CDR3 is made up of 11 amino acids. Trimming left V 2 bases short and J 7 bases short, with 5 bases between. Germline assignment: CDR1 MDHEN and CDR2 SYDVKM. The CDR3 loop is CASSLRGGYTF. The CDR3 DNA is TGTGCCAGCAGTTTAAGAGGTGGCTACACCTTC.

The CDR3 DNA sequence: TGCGCCAGCAGCTTATTTTTGACAGGGGGCGGGACTGAAGCTTTCTTT. Its protein is CASSLFLTGGGTEAFF. The rearrangement uses TRBV5-1 and TRBJ1-1, with 10 nucleotides matching TRBD1. The V gene end was trimmed by 2 bases and the J gene end by 5 bases; junction bases not matched to a gene: 9. There are 16 residues in the CDR3. The V gene's germline CDR1 is SGHRS and CDR2 YFSETQ.

This clone was seen a few times. The gene calls are TRBV19 and TRBJ2-1; 12 bases align to TRBD1. V shed 6 bases, J shed 0 bases, and the junction held 12 bases outside the gene matches. Germline CDR1 and CDR2: LNHDA and SQIVND (reference sequence). CDR3 size: 19 residues. The DNA for the CDR3 is TGTGCCAGTAGCCGGCGGGGACAGGGGGCGATCAGCTCCTACAATGAGCAGTTCTTC. This translates into CASSRRGQGAISSYNEQFF.

This clone is a singleton in its sample. CDR3 sequence reads: CASTYTGTSEAFF. The CDR3 DNA follows: TGTGCCAGCACATATACCGGGACATCTGAAGCTTTCTTT. This chain connects TRBV3-1 (or the pseudogene TRBV3-2) to TRBJ1-1; tentative D call: TRBD1 (6 bases). Germline CDR1 and CDR2: LGHDT and YNNKEL (reference sequence). The V end was cut by 7 bases, the J end by 6 bases, with 15 bases between. The CDR3 length is 13 residues.

V usage is TRBV21-1 and J usage is TRBJ1-4. TRBV21-1 represents a pseudogene. There are 11 residues in the CDR3. CDR3 bases: TGTGCCAGCGCGGGCCCTGAAAAACTGTTTTTT. Protein sequence: CASAGPEKLFF.

This rearrangement joins TRBV18 to TRBJ2-5, with TRBD1 matching 9 bases. The CDR3 contains 14 residues. The junction had 5 bases not matched to a gene; V was cut back by 4 bases and J by 5 bases. CDR1 is KGHSH and CDR2 is LQKENI in the germline V gene. The CDR3 region is CASSQTGGTETQYF. CDR3 nucleotides: TGTGCCAGCTCACAAACAGGGGGCACGGAGACCCAGTACTTC.

This clone showed up just a few times. V and J are TRBV18 and TRBJ1-6, with 7 bases matching TRBD1. CDR3 size: 14 residues. V was pared by 5 bases and J by 10 bases, with 8 bases of the junction left unmatched. CDR1 and CDR2 (germline): KGHSH, LQKENI. This chain's CDR3 is CASSFRDSLSPLHF. CDR3 DNA: TGTGCCAGCTCATTTCGGGACAGTCTCTCACCCCTCCACTTT. The full variable domain, in which reference TRBV18 and TRBJ1-6 provide the parts outside the CDR3, is NAGVMQNPRHLVRRRGQEARLRCSPMKGHSHVYWYRQLPEEGLKFMVYLQKENIIDESGMPKERFSAEFPKEGPSILRIQQVVRGDSAAYFCASSFRDSLSPLHFGNGTRLTVT.